These 24 T cell receptor beta chains were sequenced from one sample in a study of blood T cell repertoires in COVID-19. TCRdb's table, derived via immunoSEQ multiplex PCR, lists solely in-frame clones and lacks some. The sample records approximately 390,000 clones, roughly 89% being singletons. The sample consisted of PBMCs or T cells enriched from blood (not recorded which). The receptors derive from a woman in her forties or fifties who had recovered from COVID-19.

The chain carries TRBV6-5 and TRBJ2-1, with 10 positions matching TRBD2. The V and J ends lost 7 bases and 4 bases, in that order; junction bases with no gene match: 7. The CDR3 sequence is 15 residues long. Germline lookup yields CDR1 MNHEY and CDR2 SVGAGI. The CDR3 is CASKASGGAYNEQFF. In nucleotides, the CDR3 is TGTGCCAGCAAGGCGAGCGGGGGGGCTTACAATGAGCAGTTCTTC.

The rearrangement links TRBV4-1 to TRBJ1-6; no clear D. Per the germline V gene, CDR1 is MGHRA and CDR2 is YSYEKL. The CDR3 has 18 amino acids. The germline V and J ends were trimmed by 0 bases and 0 bases, with 12 bases remaining between them. The CDR3 loop reads CASSQEGRPSSYNSPLHF. Here the CDR3 DNA reads TGCGCCAGCAGCCAAGAGGGCCGTCCGAGCTCCTATAATTCACCCCTCCACTTT.

The chain is built from TRBV7-9 and TRBJ1-1; D may be TRBD1 (5 bases). Per germline, CDR1 SEHNR and CDR2 FQNEAQ (reference sequence). This CDR3 is built from 15 residues. Trimming took off 1 base at V and 11 bases at J, with 20 bases between the two ends. The CDR3 spells CASSLEGQEWGSAFF. Here the CDR3 DNA reads TGTGCCAGCAGCTTAGAGGGGCAGGAATGGGGTAGCGCTTTCTTT.

This chain connects TRBV5-1 to TRBJ2-5; weak D call: TRBD2 (6 bases). In germline, CDR1 is SGHRS, CDR2 YFSETQ. V lost 4 bases and J lost 5, with 12 bases in between. The CDR3 contains 13 residues. This chain's CDR3 is CASSPGVQETQYF. The CDR3 region has the DNA TGCGCCAGCAGCCCGGGAGTGCAGGAGACCCAGTACTTC.

V usage is TRBV27 and J usage is TRBJ1-2, with D possibly matching TRBD1 (6 bases). The V end was cut by 6 bases, the J end by 3 bases, with 14 bases between. The CDR3 runs to 14 residues. Germline V gene data show CDR1 as MNHEY and CDR2 as SMNVEV (reference sequence). The chain's CDR3 is CASSLTGSHYGYTF. DNA of the CDR3: TGTGCCAGCAGCCTCACAGGGTCCCACTATGGCTACACCTTC.

The chain is built from TRBV4-2 and TRBJ1-1, with D unclear. With 0 bases removed from V and 2 bases from J, the gap between germline ends came to 4 bases. CDR1 and CDR2 (germline): LGHNA, YNFKEQ. This CDR3 contains 13 residues. The CDR3 sequence: CASSQDSNTEAFF. The CDR3 DNA reads TGTGCCAGCAGCCAAGATTCTAACACTGAAGCTTTCTTT.

This clone came up once. The genes are TRBV25-1 and TRBJ2-2; TRBD2 might be the D (6 bases). This CDR3 region has 17 residues. The V gene lost 1 base and the J gene lost 6 bases, with 18 bases spanning the gap. The germline V gene has CDR1 MGHDK and CDR2 SYGVNS. Here the CDR3 DNA reads TGTGCCAGCAGTGAATTTTGGAGGGGAGAAGGGGCCGGGGAGCTGTTTTTT. As protein: CASSEFWRGEGAGELFF.

The chain is built from TRBV11-2 and TRBJ1-1, with D unresolved. Germline loops: CDR1 SGHAT, CDR2 FQNNGV. Trimming cost V 2 bases and J 4 bases, with 8 bases left between them. The CDR3 loop spans 13 amino acids. The CDR3 DNA is TGTGCCAGCAGCTTATCAGAGGGCACTGAAGCTTTCTTT. This sequence encodes CASSLSEGTEAFF.

The chain recombines TRBV28 with TRBJ2-1, with TRBD2 as a possible D gene (6 bases). The V end was cut by 3 bases, the J end by 7 bases, with 19 bases between. CDR1 and CDR2 from the germline V gene are MDHEN and SYDVKM. The CDR3 is 16 residues long. The CDR3 DNA sequence: TGTGCCAGCAGTTTTCGAGGAGGGGAGCTAGGGAATGAGCAGTTCTTC. Residues: CASSFRGGELGNEQFF. Based on the CDR3 plus reference TRBV28 and TRBJ2-1, the full variable domain is DVKVTQSSRYLVKRTGEKVFLECVQDMDHENMFWYRQDPGLGLRLIYFSYDVKMKEKGDIPEGYSVSREKKERFSLILESASTNQTSMYLCASSFRGGELGNEQFFGPGTRLTVL.

This chain links TRBV30 with TRBJ2-1, with D maybe TRBD2 (6 bases). The CDR3 extends over 13 amino acids. Germline V gene data show CDR1 as GTSNPN and CDR2 as SVGIG (reference sequence). V gave up 0 bases and J gave up 4 bases, with 7 bases separating them. CDR3 protein: CAWSVGGYNEQFF. The DNA of the CDR3 is TGTGCCTGGAGTGTCGGGGGATACAATGAGCAGTTCTTC.

The chain is built from TRBV3-1 (or the pseudogene TRBV3-2) and TRBJ1-1; D may be TRBD1 (6 bases). CDR3 length: 13 amino acids. Germline CDR1 reads LGHDT; CDR2 reads YNNKEL (reference sequence). Trimming took off 6 bases at V and 4 bases at J, with 12 bases between the two ends. The CDR3 nucleotides read TGTGCCAGCAGACCCACAGGGTTCACTGAAGCTTTCTTT. Its translation: CASRPTGFTEAFF.

The genes are TRBV9 and TRBJ2-1; TRBD2 aligns across 7 bases. In germline, CDR1 is SGDLS, CDR2 YYNGEE. V gave up 2 bases and J gave up 0 bases; unmatched junction bases: 5. The CDR3 contains 16 residues. CDR3 residues: CASSVMGGSSYNEQFF. The CDR3 DNA reads as TGTGCCAGCAGCGTCATGGGGGGGAGCTCCTACAATGAGCAGTTCTTC.

The V call is TRBV7-2, the J call TRBJ2-1; TRBD1 matches at 8 bases. Germline loops: CDR1 SGHTA, CDR2 FQGNSA. J was trimmed by 6 bases and V by 3 bases; bases with no gene match: 4. The CDR3 has 14 residues. CDR3 residues: CASSFWTGTNEQFF. Here the CDR3 DNA reads TGTGCCAGCAGCTTTTGGACAGGGACCAATGAGCAGTTCTTC.

CDR3 residues: CASSGNTGTGGNSPLHF. In DNA, the CDR3 is TGCGCCAGCAGCGGGAACACCGGGACAGGTGGTAATTCACCCCTCCACTTT. J is TRBJ1-6 and V is TRBV5-1; 8 nucleotides match TRBD1. Germline V gives CDR1 SGHRS, CDR2 YFSETQ. CDR3 length: 17 residues. Losses at the gene ends were 4 bases for V and 6 bases for J; bases not matched to a gene: 12.

A word on this clone: This CDR3 is also generated by other DNA sequences in the sample. The V and J genes are TRBV5-1 and TRBJ2-5; 8 bases are shared with TRBD1. V lost 4 bases, J lost 1 base, and 3 bases stayed unmatched. There are 14 residues in the CDR3. Germline-derived CDR1 and CDR2 are SGHRS and YFSETQ. The CDR3 DNA is TGCGCCAGCAGCCTTGGACAGGGCCAAGAGACCCAGTACTTC. It encodes CASSLGQGQETQYF.

The genes are TRBV10-3 and TRBJ1-2, with TRBD1 as a possible D gene (5 bases). V was trimmed by 2 bases and J by 4 bases, leaving 11 bases between them. The CDR3 has 14 amino acids. Germline assignment: CDR1 ENHRY and CDR2 SYGVKD. The CDR3 spells CAISELRVPYGYTF. The CDR3 coding sequence is TGTGCCATCAGTGAGCTCAGGGTCCCCTATGGCTACACCTTC.

CDR3 DNA: TGTGCCAGTAGTATAACGGGAAACACAGATACGCAGTATTTT. It codes for CASSITGNTDTQYF. J is TRBJ2-3 and V is TRBV19; D may be TRBD2 (5 bases). The CDR3 loop spans 14 amino acids. V lost 2 bases, J lost 2 bases, and 8 bases lay in between. Germline assignment: CDR1 LNHDA and CDR2 SQIVND (reference sequence).

This chain uses TRBV18 with TRBJ2-1; TRBD2 matches at 11 bases. Germline CDR1 KGHSH, CDR2 LQKENI. The CDR3 sequence is 15 residues long. Trimming cost V 2 bases and J 15 bases; bases outside gene matches: 12. In DNA form, the CDR3 reads TGTGCCAGCTCACCAGAGGTGGCTAGCGGGGGGACGAGGTTCTTC. The encoded protein is CASSPEVASGGTRFF.

This chain joins TRBV20-1 and TRBJ1-5, with D unresolved. V was shortened by 6 bases and J by 0 bases, with 3 bases between the two germline ends. The germline CDR1 and CDR2 sequences are DFQATT and SNEGSKA (reference sequence). The CDR3 totals 11 residues. The CDR3 DNA reads TGCAGTGCCAGTAGCAATCAGCCCCAGCATTTT. It specifies CSASSNQPQHF.

This clone was seen a handful of times. V usage is TRBV28 and J usage is TRBJ2-1; maybe TRBD2 (6 bases). V was trimmed by 6 bases and J by 9 bases, leaving 12 bases between them. CDR1 is MDHEN, CDR2 SYDVKM, per germline. The CDR3 covers 12 residues. This CDR3 reads CASRRDPSEQFF. The CDR3 DNA sequence: TGTGCCAGCAGGCGGGATCCTAGTGAGCAGTTCTTC.

The V and J genes are TRBV9 and TRBJ1-6, with D unresolved. The CDR3 covers 22 residues. Germline values: CDR1 SGDLS, CDR2 YYNGEE. Trimming shortened V by 0 bases and J by 2 bases, and 27 bases separated the two germline ends. CDR3 residues: CASSVGSRRDRGPNPYNSPLHF. The CDR3 DNA sequence: TGTGCCAGCAGCGTAGGGTCCCGAAGGGATCGCGGGCCGAATCCCTATAATTCACCCCTCCACTTT.

This clone was observed many times. This rearrangement joins TRBV12-3 or TRBV12-4 to TRBJ1-2; no firm D call. V shed 6 bases and J shed 4 bases, with 12 bases lying between them. The CDR3 runs to 13 residues. This chain's CDR3 is CASSPTVGYGYTF. Written as DNA, the CDR3 is TGTGCCAGCAGCCCTACAGTGGGCTATGGCTACACCTTC.

The rearrangement joins TRBV18 to TRBJ1-6, with a tentative D call TRBD1 (5 bases). This CDR3 is 14 amino acids long. The V and J ends lost 3 bases and 3 bases respectively, with 6 bases between them. Germline CDR1 reads KGHSH; CDR2 reads LQKENI. The CDR3 here is CASSPTDYNSPLHF. The CDR3 DNA follows: TGTGCCAGCTCACCGACAGACTATAATTCACCCCTCCACTTT. Complete variable domain (other parts from reference TRBV18 and TRBJ1-6): NAGVMQNPRHLVRRRGQEARLRCSPMKGHSHVYWYRQLPEEGLKFMVYLQKENIIDESGMPKERFSAEFPKEGPSILRIQQVVRGDSAAYFCASSPTDYNSPLHFGNGTRLTVT.

This clone has just a few counts. V and J are TRBV7-2 and TRBJ1-1, with 8 nucleotides matching TRBD1. CDR3 length equals 14 residues. Germline CDR1 is SGHTA and CDR2 is FQGNSA. V dropped 8 bases and J dropped 5; count of bases not matched to a gene: 10. In nucleotides, the CDR3 is TGTGCCAGCCGACCGGGACAGGTTTTTACTGAAGCTTTCTTT. Amino acid sequence: CASRPGQVFTEAFF.